This TCR beta chain was recorded in a study of cytotoxic CD8 clonotypes in ibrutinib-treated CLL (dated by TCRdb to about 2021). With regard to the full study: The cohort was composed of roughly ten relapsed/refractory and approximately 16 treatment-naive patients; IGHV unmutated status was identified in under 18 patients. Partial responses were observed in about 24 patients and complete responses in 2; after a median follow-up of 68 months, remission was maintained in approximately 15 patients and progression was observed in about twelve. Samples at response were collected after a median of around twelve months of treatment, with a range of 6 to 36 months. On average, each sample yielded some 250,000 productive templates and tens of thousands of productive rearrangements. Longitudinal samples were available for about 30% of the roughly 90 trial participants. Cryopreserved peripheral blood mononuclear cells were obtained before treatment, at response, and at either sustained remission or disease progression. Every remission and progressive disease sample was obtained while ibrutinib was still being received by the patients. Results and caveats for the whole study, not just this receptor: Public clonotypes were found to be uncommon and were observed to contract or remain stable during treatment; the increase in clonality was shown to reflect expansion of private clonotypes at ibrutinib response. Lymph node repertoires were not examined, and the timing of sampling was not matched between patients in sustained remission and those whose disease progressed. At baseline, clonality was higher than in age-matched healthy donors and showed a strong correlation with circulating CD8+ T-cell counts. Clonality rose at ibrutinib response, remained stable during sustained remission, and dropped back toward baseline at progression.

The CDR3 holds 15 amino acids from the cysteine to the phenylalanine. Just the 45-base CDR3 DNA is kept, in frame starting at base 1. CDR1 and CDR2 are drawn from the germline V gene: SGDLS, YYNGEE. The junction shows trimming of 0 bases on V and 1 base on J, plus 10 bases between the germline ends. A MiSeq instrument was used for deep resolution sequencing, which targeted depths ranging from 1 in 1 million up to 1 in 200,000 T cells, with coverage averaging 10x for each clonotype. TCR beta libraries were generated with the immunoSEQ hsTCRB Kit. Under the source paper's analysis protocol: ImmunoSEQ Data Assistant and ImmunoSEQ Analyzer were used for data analysis, and V, D and J genes were assigned according to IMGT definitions. Clonality, which ranges from 0 to 1, was calculated as one minus the normalized Shannon entropy of productive rearrangement frequencies. Public clonotype analysis was restricted to overrepresented clonotypes comprising at least 0.05% of each patient's repertoire. Repertoires from some twelve age-matched healthy donors in immuneACCESS were used as clonality controls. TCRdb carries this immuneACCESS record with in-frame sequences only. Its versions omit some clonotypes, under half of them owing to an unresolved V gene in the studies checked, with the rest unexplained. The D gene and trimming were derived from the DNA, and the V and J assignments and clone size from that table. The table for this sample lists tens of thousands of clones; approximately 71% of them were counted only once. The top ten clones comprise about 51% of the sample.

In the case of this clone: There is no known antigen for this receptor. Base qualities were left out, and no much larger clone turns up one base away.

The time point label here, explained by the study, means: progressive disease on ibrutinib. For TCR beta library preparation, roughly 2 micrograms of genomic DNA was extracted from cryopreserved PBMCs. Longitudinal blood samples from CLL patients receiving ibrutinib monotherapy were subjected to high-throughput TCR beta sequencing. Patients were enrolled in a phase 2 open-label single-center ibrutinib monotherapy trial. This receptor was taken from a human donor with chronic lymphocytic leukemia. The specimen was PBMCs, collected at disease progression, from a patient treated with ibrutinib. The chain links TRBV9 with TRBJ1-1, with no D gene named confidently. Here is the DNA: TGTGCCAGCAGCGTAGATGGGAGAACGAACACTGAAGCTTTCTTT. This encodes CASSVDGRTNTEAFF.